The text below deals with one T cell receptor (beta chain). The antigen remains undetermined. Germline and junction disagree at one end, which may indicate a read error. These data are taken from a study of shared clonotypes between healthy human individuals. General observations from the study: Expectations were that clonotype sharing among donors would be affected by sequencing depth.

The CDR3 contains 16 residues. Germline CDR1 reads SGDLS; CDR2 reads YYNGEE. Every unsorted PBMC PCR replicate was loaded with about 300 ng DNA, 25,000 to 30,000 T cell genomes. Scientists sequenced DNA from unsorted PBMC on ten immunoSEQ deep assay plates. The method was immunoSEQ multiplex PCR; TCRdb's version includes in-frame clones alone and lacks a portion of them. In the table there are roughly 480,000 clones, roughly 85% of which are singletons. The specimen sequenced was PBMCs. This receptor was obtained from a woman in her thirties or forties in good health. Some clones in this sample may be carry-over from other donors' samples. The chain employs TRBV9 and TRBJ1-2; D is undetermined. In DNA form, the CDR3 reads TGTGCCAGCAGCGTAGCTATGGACGGCACCAACTATAGCTACACCTTC. Translation gives CASSVAMDGTNYSYTF.